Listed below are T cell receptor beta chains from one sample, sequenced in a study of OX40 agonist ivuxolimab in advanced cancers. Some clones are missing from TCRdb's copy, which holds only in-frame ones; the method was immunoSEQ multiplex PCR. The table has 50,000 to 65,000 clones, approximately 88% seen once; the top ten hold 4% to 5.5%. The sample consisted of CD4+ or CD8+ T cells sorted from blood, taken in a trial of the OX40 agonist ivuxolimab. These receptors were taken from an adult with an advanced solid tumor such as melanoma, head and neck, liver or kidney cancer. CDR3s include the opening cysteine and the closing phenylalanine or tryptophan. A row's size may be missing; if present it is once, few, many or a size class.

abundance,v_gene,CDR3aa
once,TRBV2,CASSPGTSDSGELFF
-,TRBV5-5,CASSVGQAATYEQYF
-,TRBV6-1,CASSVTGTSNTGELFF
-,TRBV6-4,CASSSGAGANVLTF
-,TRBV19,CASSSGLAGNYEQYF
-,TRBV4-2,CASSQDLTSGTSTDTQYF
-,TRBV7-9,CASSFGQENTEAFF
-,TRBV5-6,CASSLGTRNSPLHF
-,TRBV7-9,CASSLRRGWLISGGYTF
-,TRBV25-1,CASSDGNGNEQFF
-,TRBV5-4,CASSLADEQFF
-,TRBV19,CASRQGPLNSPLHF